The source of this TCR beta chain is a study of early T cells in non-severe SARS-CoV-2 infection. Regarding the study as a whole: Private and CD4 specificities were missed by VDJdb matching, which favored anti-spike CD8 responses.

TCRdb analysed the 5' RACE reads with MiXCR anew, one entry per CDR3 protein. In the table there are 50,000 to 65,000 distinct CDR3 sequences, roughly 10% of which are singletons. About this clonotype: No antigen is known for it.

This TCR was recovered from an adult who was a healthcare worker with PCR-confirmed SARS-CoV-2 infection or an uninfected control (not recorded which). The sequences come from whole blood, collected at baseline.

DNA of the CDR3: TGCGCCAGCAGTGAGACAACATTAACCCCCGGGGAGCTGTTTTTT. Translated, it gives CASSETTLTPGELFF. This sequence joins TRBV10-1 and TRBJ2-2; D is undetermined. Germline V gene data show CDR1 as WNHNN and CDR2 as SYGVQD (reference sequence). V dropped 2 bases and J dropped 6 bases, with 13 bases sitting between them. The CDR3 runs 15 residues.